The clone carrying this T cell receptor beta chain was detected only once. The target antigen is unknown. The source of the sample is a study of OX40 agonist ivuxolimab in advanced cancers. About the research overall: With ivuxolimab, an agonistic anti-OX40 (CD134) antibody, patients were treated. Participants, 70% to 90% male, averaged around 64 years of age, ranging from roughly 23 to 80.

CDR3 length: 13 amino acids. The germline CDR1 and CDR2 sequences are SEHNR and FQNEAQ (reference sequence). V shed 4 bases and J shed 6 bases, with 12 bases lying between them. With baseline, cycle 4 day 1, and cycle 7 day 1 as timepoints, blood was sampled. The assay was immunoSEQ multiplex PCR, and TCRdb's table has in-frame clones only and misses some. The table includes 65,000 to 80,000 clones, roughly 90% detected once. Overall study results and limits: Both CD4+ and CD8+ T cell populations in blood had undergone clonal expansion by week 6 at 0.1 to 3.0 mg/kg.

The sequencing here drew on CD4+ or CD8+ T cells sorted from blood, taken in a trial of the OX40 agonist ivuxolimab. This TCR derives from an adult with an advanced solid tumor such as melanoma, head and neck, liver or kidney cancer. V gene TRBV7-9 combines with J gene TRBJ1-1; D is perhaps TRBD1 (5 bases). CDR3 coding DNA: TGTGCCAGCAGCTCGAGGGGAGGCGCTGAAGCTTTCTTT. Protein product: CASSSRGGAEAFF.